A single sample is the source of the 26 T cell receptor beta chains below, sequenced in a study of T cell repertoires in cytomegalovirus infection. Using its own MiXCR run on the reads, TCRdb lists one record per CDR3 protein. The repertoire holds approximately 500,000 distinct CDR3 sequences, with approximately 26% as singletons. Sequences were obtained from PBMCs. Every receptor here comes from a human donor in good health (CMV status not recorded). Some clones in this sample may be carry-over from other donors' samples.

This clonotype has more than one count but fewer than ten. The CDR3 nucleotides are TGTGCCAGCAGCTCACCCGGACTAGCGGGAGGACAAGAGACCCAGTACTTC. Residues: CASSSPGLAGGQETQYF. The chain links TRBV5-4 to TRBJ2-5, with 14 bases identical to TRBD2. Germline-derived CDR1 and CDR2 are SGHNT and YYREEE (reference sequence). V was clipped by 3 bases and J by 2 bases; unmatched bases: 6. CDR3 size: 17 residues.

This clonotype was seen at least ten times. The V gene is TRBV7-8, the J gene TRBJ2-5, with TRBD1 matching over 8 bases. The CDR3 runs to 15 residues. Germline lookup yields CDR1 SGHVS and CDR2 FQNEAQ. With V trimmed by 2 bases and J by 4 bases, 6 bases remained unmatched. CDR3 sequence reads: CASSLRGTGGETQYF. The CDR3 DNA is TGTGCCAGCAGCTTACGGGGGACAGGAGGAGAGACCCAGTACTTC.

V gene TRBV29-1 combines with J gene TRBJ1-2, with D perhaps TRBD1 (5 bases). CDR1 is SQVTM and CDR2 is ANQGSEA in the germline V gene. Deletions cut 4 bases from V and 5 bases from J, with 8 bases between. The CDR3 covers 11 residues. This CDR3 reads CSVGEGYGYTF. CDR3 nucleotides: TGCAGCGTTGGAGAGGGGTATGGCTACACCTTC.

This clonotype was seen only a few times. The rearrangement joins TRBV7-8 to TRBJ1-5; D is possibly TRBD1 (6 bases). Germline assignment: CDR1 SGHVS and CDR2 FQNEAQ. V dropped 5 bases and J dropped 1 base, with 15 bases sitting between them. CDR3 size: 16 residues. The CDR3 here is CASSPWEGGSNQPQHF. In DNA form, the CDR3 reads TGTGCCAGCAGCCCCTGGGAGGGGGGAAGCAATCAGCCCCAGCATTTT.

DNA for the CDR3: TGTGCCAGCTCGTCGGATGGGGGCCGTTCCTACAATGAGCAGTTCTTC. This sequence encodes CASSSDGGRSYNEQFF. The rearrangement links TRBV18 to TRBJ2-1; maybe TRBD1 (6 bases). The CDR3 is made up of 16 amino acids. In germline, CDR1 is KGHSH, CDR2 LQKENI. V lost 6 bases, J lost 1 base, and 16 bases lay in between.

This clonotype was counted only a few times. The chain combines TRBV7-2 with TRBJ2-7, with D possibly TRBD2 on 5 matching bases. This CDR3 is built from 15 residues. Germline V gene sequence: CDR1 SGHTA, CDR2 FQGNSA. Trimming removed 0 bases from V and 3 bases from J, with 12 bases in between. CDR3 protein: CASSLAHVTNYEQYF. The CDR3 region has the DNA TGTGCCAGCAGCTTAGCGCACGTGACTAACTACGAGCAGTACTTC.

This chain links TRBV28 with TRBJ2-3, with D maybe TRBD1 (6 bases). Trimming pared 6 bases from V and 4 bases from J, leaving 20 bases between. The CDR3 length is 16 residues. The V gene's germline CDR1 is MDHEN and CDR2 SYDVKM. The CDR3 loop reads CASSGASGQYADTQYF. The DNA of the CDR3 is TGTGCCAGCAGCGGGGCTTCAGGACAGTATGCAGATACGCAGTATTTT.

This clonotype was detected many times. The CDR3 spells CASSFNGVNQPQHF. As DNA, the CDR3 is TGTGCCAGCAGCTTCAATGGGGTAAATCAGCCCCAGCATTTT. This sequence joins TRBV7-9 and TRBJ1-5; D gene unclear. The CDR3 covers 14 residues. Germline-derived CDR1 and CDR2 are SEHNR and FQNEAQ (reference sequence). The ends were cut back, 3 bases at V and 4 bases at J, with 10 bases in the middle.

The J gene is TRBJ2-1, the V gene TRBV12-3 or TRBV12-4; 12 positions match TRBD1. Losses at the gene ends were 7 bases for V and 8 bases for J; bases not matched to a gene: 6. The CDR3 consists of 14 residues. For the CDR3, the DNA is TGTGCCAGCATCCCGGGACAGGGGGCGTATGAGCAGTTCTTC. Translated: CASIPGQGAYEQFF.

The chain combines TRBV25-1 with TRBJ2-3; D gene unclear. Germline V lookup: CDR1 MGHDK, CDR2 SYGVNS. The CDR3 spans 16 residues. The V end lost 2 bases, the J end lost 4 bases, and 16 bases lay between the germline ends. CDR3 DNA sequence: TGTGCCAGCAGTGAAATGTTGGGTGGAGAGGCAGATACGCAGTATTTT. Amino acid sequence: CASSEMLGGEADTQYF.

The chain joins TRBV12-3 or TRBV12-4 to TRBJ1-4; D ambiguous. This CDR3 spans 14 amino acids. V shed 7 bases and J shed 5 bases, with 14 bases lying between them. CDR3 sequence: CASTPQGLNEKLFF. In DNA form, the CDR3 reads TGTGCCAGCACCCCCCAAGGGCTGAATGAAAAACTGTTTTTT.

CDR3 sequence (DNA): TGTGCCAGCAGTTTCGAGGACAAGGGCTACAATGAGCAGTTCTTC. It is translated as CASSFEDKGYNEQFF. This chain uses TRBV28 with TRBJ2-1, with D possibly matching TRBD1 (5 bases). V was pared by 3 bases and J by 3 bases, with 12 bases between. Germline V lookup: CDR1 MDHEN, CDR2 SYDVKM. This CDR3 is 15 amino acids long.

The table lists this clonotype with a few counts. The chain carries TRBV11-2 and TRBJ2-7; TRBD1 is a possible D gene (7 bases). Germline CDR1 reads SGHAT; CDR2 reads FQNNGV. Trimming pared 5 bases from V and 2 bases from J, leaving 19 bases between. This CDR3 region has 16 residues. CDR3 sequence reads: CASSGLRGTATYEQYF. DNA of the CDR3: TGTGCCAGCAGCGGACTCCGGGGGACAGCGACCTACGAGCAGTACTTC.

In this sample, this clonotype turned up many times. CDR3 coding DNA: TGTGCCAGCAGCTTAGGGACCCTTTATAGCAATCAGCCCCAGCATTTT. Protein product: CASSLGTLYSNQPQHF. The chain employs TRBV7-2 and TRBJ1-5; D is ambiguous. The V gene's germline CDR1 is SGHTA and CDR2 FQGNSA. Deletions cut 1 base from V and 0 bases from J, with 10 bases between. The CDR3 sequence is 16 residues long.

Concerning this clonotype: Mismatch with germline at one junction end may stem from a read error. CDR3 residues: CSSSSDRSRGGYTF. The CDR3 region has the DNA TGTTCCAGCAGTTCCGATCGGTCGCGGGGGGGCTACACCTTC. The J gene is TRBJ1-2, the V gene TRBV27, with D tentatively TRBD1 (5 bases). Germline V gene data show CDR1 as MNHEY and CDR2 as SMNVEV (reference sequence). The CDR3 sequence is 14 residues long.

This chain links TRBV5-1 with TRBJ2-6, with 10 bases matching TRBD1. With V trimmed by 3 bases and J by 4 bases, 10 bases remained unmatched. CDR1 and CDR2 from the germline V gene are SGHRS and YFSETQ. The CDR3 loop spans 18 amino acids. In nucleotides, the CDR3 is TGCGCCAGCAGCTCCGACAGGGGGCTAGGCGTCGGGGCCAACGTCCTGACTTTC. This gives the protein CASSSDRGLGVGANVLTF. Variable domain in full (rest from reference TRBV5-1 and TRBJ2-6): KAGVTQTPRYLIKTRGQQVTLSCSPISGHRSVSWYQQTPGQGLQFLFEYFSETQRNKGNFPGRFSGRQFSNSRSEMNVSTLELGDSALYLCASSSDRGLGVGANVLTFGAGSRLTVL.

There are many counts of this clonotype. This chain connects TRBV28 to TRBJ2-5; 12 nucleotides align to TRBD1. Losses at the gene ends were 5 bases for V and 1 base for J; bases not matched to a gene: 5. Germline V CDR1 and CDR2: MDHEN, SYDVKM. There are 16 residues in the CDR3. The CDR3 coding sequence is TGTGCCAGCAGTGAACCGGGACAGGGGGCCCAAGAGACCCAGTACTTC. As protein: CASSEPGQGAQETQYF.

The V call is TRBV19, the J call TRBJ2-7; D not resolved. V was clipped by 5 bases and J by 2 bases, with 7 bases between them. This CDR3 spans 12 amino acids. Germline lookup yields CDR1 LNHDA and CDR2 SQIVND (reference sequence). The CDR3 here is CASSPAAYEQYV. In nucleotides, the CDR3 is TGTGCCAGTAGTCCCGCGGCCTACGAGCAGTACGTC.

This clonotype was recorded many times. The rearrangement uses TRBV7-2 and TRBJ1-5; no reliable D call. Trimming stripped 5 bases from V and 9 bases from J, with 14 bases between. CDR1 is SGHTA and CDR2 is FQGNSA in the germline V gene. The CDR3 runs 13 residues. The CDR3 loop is CASSQIGVGPQHF. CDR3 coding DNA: TGTGCCAGCAGCCAAATCGGCGTGGGGCCCCAGCATTTT.

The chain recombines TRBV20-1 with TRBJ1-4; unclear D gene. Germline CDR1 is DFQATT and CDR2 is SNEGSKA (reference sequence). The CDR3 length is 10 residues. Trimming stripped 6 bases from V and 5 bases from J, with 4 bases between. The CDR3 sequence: CSAENEKLFF. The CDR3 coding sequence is TGCAGTGCCGAAAATGAAAAACTGTTTTTT.

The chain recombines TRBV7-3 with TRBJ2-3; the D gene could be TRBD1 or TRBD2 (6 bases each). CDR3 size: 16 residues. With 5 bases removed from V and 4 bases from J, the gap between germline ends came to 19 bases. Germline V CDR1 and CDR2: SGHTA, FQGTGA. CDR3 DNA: TGTGCCAGCAGCCCACTGGGGACTTACAGGGCAGATACGCAGTATTTT. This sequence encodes CASSPLGTYRADTQYF.

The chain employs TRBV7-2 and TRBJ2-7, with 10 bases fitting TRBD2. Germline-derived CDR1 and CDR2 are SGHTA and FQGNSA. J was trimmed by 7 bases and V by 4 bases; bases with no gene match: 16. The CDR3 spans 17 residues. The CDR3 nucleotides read TGTGCCAGCAGCTCGAAACTAGCGGGAAGGAGGGCTGGGGAGCAGTACTTC. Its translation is CASSSKLAGRRAGEQYF.

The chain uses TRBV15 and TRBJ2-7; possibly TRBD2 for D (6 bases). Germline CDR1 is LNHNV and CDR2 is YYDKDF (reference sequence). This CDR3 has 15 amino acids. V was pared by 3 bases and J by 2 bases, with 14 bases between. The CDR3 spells CATSSPVGGPYEQYF. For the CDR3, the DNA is TGTGCCACCAGCAGTCCCGTTGGAGGGCCCTACGAGCAGTACTTC.

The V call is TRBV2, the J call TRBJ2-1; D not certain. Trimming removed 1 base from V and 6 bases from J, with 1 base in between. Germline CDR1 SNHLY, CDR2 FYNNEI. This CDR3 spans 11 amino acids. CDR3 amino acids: CASSEGNEQFF. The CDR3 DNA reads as TGTGCCAGCAGTGAAGGCAATGAGCAGTTCTTC. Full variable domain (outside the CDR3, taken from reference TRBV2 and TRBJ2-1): EPEVTQTPSHQVTQMGQEVILRCVPISNHLYFYWYRQILGQKVEFLVSFYNNEISEKSEIFDDQFSVERPDGSNFTLKIRSTKLEDSAMYFCASSEGNEQFFGPGTRLTVL.

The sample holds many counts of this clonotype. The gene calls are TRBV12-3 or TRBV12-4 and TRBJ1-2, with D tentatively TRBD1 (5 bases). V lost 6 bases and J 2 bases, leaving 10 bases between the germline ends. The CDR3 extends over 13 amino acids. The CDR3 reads CASRPDRNYGYTF. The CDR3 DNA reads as TGTGCCAGCAGACCCGACAGAAACTATGGCTACACCTTC.

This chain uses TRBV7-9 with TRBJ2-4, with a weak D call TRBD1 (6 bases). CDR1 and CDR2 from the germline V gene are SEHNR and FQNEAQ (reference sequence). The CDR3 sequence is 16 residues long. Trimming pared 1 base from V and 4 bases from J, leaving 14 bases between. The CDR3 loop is CASSLVSGTTKNIQYF. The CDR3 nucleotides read TGTGCCAGCAGCTTAGTGTCTGGGACAACTAAAAACATTCAGTACTTC.